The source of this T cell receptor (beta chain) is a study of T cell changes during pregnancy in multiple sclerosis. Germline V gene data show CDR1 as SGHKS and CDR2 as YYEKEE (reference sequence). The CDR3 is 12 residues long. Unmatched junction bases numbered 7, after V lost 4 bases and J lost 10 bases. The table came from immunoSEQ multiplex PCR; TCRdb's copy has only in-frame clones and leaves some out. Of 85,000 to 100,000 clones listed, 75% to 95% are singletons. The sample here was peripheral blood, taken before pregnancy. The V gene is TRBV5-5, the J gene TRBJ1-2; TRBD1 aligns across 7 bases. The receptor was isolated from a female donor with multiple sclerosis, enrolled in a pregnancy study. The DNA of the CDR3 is TGTGCCAGCAGCCAACAGGGGCATGTCTACACCTTC. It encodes CASSQQGHVYTF. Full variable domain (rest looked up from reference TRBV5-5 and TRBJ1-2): DAGVTQSPTHLIKTRGQQVTLRCSPISGHKSVSWYQQVLGQGPQFIFQYYEKEERGRGNFPDRFSARQFPNYSSELNVNALLLGDSALYLCASSQQGHVYTFGSGTRLTVV.